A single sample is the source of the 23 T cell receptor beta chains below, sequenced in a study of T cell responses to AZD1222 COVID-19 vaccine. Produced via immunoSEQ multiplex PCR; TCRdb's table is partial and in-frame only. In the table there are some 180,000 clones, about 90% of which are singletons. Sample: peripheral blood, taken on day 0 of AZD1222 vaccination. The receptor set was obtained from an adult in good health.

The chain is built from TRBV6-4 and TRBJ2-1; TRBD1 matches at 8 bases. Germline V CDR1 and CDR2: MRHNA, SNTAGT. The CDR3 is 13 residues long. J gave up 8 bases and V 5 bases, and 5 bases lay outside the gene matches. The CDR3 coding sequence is TGTGCCAGCAGTTTGGACAGGGCGGATGAGCAGTTCTTC. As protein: CASSLDRADEQFF.

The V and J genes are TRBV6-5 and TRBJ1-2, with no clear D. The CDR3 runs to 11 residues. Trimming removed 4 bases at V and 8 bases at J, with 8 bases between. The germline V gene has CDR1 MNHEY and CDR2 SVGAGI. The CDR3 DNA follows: TGTGCCAGCAGTTCCGCAATGGGCTACACCTTC. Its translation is CASSSAMGYTF.

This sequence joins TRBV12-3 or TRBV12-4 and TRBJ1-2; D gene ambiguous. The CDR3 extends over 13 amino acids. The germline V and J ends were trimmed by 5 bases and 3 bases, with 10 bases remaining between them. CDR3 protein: CASSPEIDYGYTF. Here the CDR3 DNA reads TGTGCCAGCAGTCCAGAAATTGACTATGGCTACACCTTC.

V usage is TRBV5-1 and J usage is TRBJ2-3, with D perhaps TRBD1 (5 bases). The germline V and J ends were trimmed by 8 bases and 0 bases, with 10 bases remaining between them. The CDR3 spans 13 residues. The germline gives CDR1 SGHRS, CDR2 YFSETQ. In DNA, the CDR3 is TGCGCCAGTTCCTGGGGCAGCACAGATACGCAGTATTTT. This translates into CASSWGSTDTQYF.

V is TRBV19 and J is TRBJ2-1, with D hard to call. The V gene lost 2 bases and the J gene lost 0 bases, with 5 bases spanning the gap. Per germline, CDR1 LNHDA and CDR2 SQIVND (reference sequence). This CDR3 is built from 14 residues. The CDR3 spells CASSISNSYNEQFF. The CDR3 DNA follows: TGTGCCAGTAGTATATCAAACTCCTACAATGAGCAGTTCTTC. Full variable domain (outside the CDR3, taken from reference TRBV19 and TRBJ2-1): DGGITQSPKYLFRKEGQNVTLSCEQNLNHDAMYWYRQDPGQGLRLIYYSQIVNDFQKGDIAEGYSVSREKKESFPLTVTSAQKNPTAFYLCASSISNSYNEQFFGPGTRLTVL.

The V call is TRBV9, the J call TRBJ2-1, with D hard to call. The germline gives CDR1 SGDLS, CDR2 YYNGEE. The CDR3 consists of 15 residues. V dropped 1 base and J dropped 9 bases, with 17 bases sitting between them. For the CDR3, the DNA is TGTGCCAGCAGCGTAAGGCTGAACGATATCGGTGAGCAGTTCTTC. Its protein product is CASSVRLNDIGEQFF. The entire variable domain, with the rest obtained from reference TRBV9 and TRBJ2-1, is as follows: DSGVTQTPKHLITATGQRVTLRCSPRSGDLSVYWYQQSLDQGLQFLIQYYNGEERAKGNILERFSAQQFPDLHSELNLSSLELGDSALYFCASSVRLNDIGEQFFGPGTRLTVL.

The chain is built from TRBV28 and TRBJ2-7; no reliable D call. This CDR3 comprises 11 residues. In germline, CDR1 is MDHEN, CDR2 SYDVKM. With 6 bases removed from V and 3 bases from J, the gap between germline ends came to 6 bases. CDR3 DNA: TGTGCCAGCAGGACCCACTACGAGCAGTACTTC. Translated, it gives CASRTHYEQYF.

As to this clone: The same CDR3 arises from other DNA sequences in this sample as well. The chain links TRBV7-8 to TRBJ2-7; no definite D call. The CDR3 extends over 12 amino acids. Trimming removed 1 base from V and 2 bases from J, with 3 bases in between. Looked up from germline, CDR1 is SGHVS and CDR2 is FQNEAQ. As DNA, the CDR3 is TGTGCCAGCAGCTTAGGGGCCTACGAGCAGTACTTC. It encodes CASSLGAYEQYF.

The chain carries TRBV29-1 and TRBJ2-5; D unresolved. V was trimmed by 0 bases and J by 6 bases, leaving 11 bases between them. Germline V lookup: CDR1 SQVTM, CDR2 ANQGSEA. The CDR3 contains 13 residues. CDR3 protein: CSVEEAGTKTQYF. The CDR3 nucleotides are TGCAGCGTTGAAGAGGCAGGTACGAAGACCCAGTACTTC.

The chain's CDR3 is CASSPQVTSGNTIYF. The CDR3 nucleotides are TGTGCCAGCAGCCCTCAGGTGACCTCTGGAAACACCATATATTTT. This chain uses TRBV7-2 with TRBJ1-3, with no clear D. With 5 bases removed from V and 0 bases from J, the gap between germline ends came to 11 bases. The germline V gene has CDR1 SGHTA and CDR2 FQGNSA. This CDR3 spans 15 amino acids.

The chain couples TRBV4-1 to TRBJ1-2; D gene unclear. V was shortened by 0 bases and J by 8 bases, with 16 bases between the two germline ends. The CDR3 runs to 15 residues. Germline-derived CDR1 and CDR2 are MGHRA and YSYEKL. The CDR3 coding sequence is TGCGCCAGCAGCCAAGATACGGCTTGGTCGGGGGGCTACACCTTC. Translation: CASSQDTAWSGGYTF.

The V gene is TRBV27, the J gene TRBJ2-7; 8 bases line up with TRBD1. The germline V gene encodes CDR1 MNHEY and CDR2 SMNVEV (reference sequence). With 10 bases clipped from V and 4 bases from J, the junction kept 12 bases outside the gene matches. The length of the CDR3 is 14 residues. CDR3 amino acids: CATMTARGQYEQYF. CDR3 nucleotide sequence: TGTGCCACCATGACGGCCAGGGGGCAGTACGAGCAGTACTTC.

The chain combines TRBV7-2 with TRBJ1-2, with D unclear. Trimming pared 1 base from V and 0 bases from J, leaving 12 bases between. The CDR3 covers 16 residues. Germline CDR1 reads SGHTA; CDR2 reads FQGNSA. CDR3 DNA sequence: TGTGCCAGCAGCTTAGGAGGTGCGGGTTCTAACTATGGCTACACCTTC. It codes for CASSLGGAGSNYGYTF.

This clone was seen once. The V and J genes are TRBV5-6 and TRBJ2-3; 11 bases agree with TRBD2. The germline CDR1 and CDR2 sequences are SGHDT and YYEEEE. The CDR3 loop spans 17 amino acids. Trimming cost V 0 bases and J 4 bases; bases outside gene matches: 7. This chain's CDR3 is CASSLVLAGGNADTQYF. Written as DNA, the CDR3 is TGTGCCAGCAGCTTGGTTTTAGCGGGAGGGAACGCAGATACGCAGTATTTT.

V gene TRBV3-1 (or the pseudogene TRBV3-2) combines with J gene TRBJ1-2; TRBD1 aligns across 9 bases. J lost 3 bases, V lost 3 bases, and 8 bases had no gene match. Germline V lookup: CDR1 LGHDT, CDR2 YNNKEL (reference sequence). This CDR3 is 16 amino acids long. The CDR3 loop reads CASSHGTGITYYGYTF. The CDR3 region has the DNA TGTGCCAGCAGCCATGGGACAGGGATCACCTACTATGGCTACACCTTC.

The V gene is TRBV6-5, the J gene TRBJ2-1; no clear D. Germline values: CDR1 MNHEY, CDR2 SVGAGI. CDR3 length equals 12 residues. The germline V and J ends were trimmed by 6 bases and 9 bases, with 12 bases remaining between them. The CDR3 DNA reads TGTGCCAGCAGGTCTCCCCCCTTTGAGCAGTTCTTC. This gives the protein CASRSPPFEQFF.

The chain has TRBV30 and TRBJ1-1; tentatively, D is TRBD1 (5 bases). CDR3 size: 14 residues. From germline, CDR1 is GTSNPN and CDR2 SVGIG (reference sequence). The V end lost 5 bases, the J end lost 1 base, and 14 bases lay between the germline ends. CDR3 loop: CAWDRATGNTEAFF. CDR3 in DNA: TGTGCCTGGGACCGGGCTACAGGGAACACTGAAGCTTTCTTT.

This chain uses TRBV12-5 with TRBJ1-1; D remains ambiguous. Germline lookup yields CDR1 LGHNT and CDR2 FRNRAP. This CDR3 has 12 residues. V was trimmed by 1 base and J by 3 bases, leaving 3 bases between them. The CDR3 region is CASGLADTEAFF. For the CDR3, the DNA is TGTGCTAGTGGTTTGGCGGACACTGAAGCTTTCTTT.

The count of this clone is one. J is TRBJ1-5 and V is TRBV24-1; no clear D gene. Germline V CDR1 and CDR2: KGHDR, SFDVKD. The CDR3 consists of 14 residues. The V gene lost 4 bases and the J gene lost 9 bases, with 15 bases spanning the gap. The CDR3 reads CATSEAGITAPQHF. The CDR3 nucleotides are TGTGCCACCAGTGAAGCAGGAATTACTGCGCCCCAGCATTTT.

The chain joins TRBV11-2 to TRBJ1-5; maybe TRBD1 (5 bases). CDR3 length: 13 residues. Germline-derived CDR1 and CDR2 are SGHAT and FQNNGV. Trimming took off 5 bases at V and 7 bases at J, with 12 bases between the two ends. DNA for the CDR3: TGTGCCAGCAGCGACATCGGGACGCAGCCCCAGCATTTT. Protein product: CASSDIGTQPQHF.

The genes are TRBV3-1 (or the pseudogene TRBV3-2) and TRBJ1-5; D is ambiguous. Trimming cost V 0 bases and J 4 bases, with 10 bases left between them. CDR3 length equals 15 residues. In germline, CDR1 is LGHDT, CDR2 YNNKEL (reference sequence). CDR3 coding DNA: TGTGCCAGCAGCCAAGATCTGGGCGGGAATCAGCCCCAGCATTTT. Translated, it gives CASSQDLGGNQPQHF.

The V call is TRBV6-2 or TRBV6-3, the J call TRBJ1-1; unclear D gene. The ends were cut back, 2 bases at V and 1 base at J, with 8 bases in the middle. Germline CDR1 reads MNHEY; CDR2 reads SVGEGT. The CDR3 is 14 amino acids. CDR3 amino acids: CASSYRQANTEAFF. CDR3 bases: TGTGCCAGCAGTTACCGGCAGGCGAACACTGAAGCTTTCTTT.

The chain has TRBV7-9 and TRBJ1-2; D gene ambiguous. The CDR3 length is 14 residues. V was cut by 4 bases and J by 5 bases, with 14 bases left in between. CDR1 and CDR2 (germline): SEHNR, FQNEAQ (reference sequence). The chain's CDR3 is CASSSYTIEYGYTF. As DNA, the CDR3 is TGTGCCAGCAGCTCCTACACCATTGAGTATGGCTACACCTTC.